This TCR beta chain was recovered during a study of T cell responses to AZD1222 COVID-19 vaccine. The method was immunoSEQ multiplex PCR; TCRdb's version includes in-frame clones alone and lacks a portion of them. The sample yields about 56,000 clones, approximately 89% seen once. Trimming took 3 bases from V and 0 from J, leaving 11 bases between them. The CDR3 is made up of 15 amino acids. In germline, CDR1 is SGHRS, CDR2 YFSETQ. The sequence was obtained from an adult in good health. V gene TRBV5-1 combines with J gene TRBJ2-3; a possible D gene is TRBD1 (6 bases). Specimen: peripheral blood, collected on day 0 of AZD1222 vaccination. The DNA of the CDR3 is TGCGCCAGCAGCTGGACAGACCCCAGCACAGATACGCAGTATTTT. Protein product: CASSWTDPSTDTQYF.